This passage covers 20 T cell receptor beta chains from one sample sequenced in a study of blood T cell repertoires in COVID-19. The data were produced by immunoSEQ multiplex PCR, yet TCRdb's version contains in-frame clones alone and is incomplete. The table lists approximately 140,000 clones, roughly 84% of them singletons. The specimen was PBMCs or T cells enriched from blood (not recorded which). The receptors shown here come from a man aged 35 to 55 with acute COVID-19.

The chain has TRBV15 and TRBJ2-5; a weak D match, TRBD2 (5 bases). This CDR3 contains 13 residues. Trimming cost V 4 bases and J 4 bases, with 10 bases left between them. Germline V lookup: CDR1 LNHNV, CDR2 YYDKDF (reference sequence). The CDR3: CATSNRAGETQYF. CDR3 bases: TGTGCCACCAGCAACCGGGCGGGAGAGACCCAGTACTTC.

V usage is TRBV5-6 and J usage is TRBJ1-2, with D possibly matching TRBD1 (5 bases). Germline V lookup: CDR1 SGHDT, CDR2 YYEEEE. This CDR3 spans 17 amino acids. V was pared by 2 bases and J by 6 bases, with 23 bases between. The DNA of the CDR3 is TGTGCCAGCAGCTTCGGAGATGGCAGGGACGGGAGGCATGGCTACACCTTC. It is translated as CASSFGDGRDGRHGYTF.

This clone was recorded once. One junction end does not reproduce the germline sequence, and a read error may be involved. The chain employs TRBV11-2 and TRBJ2-5; D uncertain. CDR1 is SGHAT and CDR2 is FQNNGV in the germline V gene. CDR3 length equals 13 residues. The CDR3 DNA reads as TGTGCCAGCAGTTTAGCTACTGGAGAGACCCAGTACTTC. It specifies CASSLATGETQYF.

This CDR3 is CAWSLITGELFF. CDR3 sequence (DNA): TGTGCCTGGAGTCTTATCACCGGGGAGCTGTTTTTT. V gene TRBV30 combines with J gene TRBJ2-2, with D unresolved. The CDR3 runs to 12 residues. CDR1 GTSNPN and CDR2 SVGIG come from the germline V gene (reference sequence). The V end was cut by 2 bases, the J end by 4 bases, with 5 bases between.

This chain joins TRBV19 and TRBJ2-7; D is possibly TRBD1 (5 bases). V lost 2 bases, J lost 6 bases, and 14 bases lay in between. Germline assignment: CDR1 LNHDA and CDR2 SQIVND (reference sequence). The CDR3 is 14 amino acids. CDR3 loop: CASSILGVISEQYF. The CDR3 nucleotides read TGTGCCAGTAGTATACTAGGGGTGATCAGCGAGCAGTACTTC.

V is TRBV29-1 and J is TRBJ1-4, with 7 positions matching TRBD1. The V gene's germline CDR1 is SQVTM and CDR2 ANQGSEA. Trimming took 7 bases from V and 3 from J; bases not matched to a gene: 5. CDR3 length: 13 amino acids. CDR3 amino acids: CSASTGPNEKLFF. The CDR3 DNA reads as TGCAGCGCCTCGACAGGGCCTAATGAAAAACTGTTTTTT.

This chain links TRBV7-2 with TRBJ2-5; 7 bases align to TRBD1. In germline, CDR1 is SGHTA, CDR2 FQGNSA. The CDR3 has 15 residues. V dropped 4 bases and J dropped 3; count of bases not matched to a gene: 8. CDR3 coding DNA: TGTGCCAGCAGCTCACAGGGACAGATCGAAGAGACCCAGTACTTC. Residues: CASSSQGQIEETQYF.

The chain uses TRBV9 and TRBJ2-1; 8 bases are a match to TRBD1. This CDR3 has 16 residues. V lost 2 bases, J lost 4 bases, and 8 bases stayed unmatched. Looked up from germline, CDR1 is SGDLS and CDR2 is YYNGEE. This CDR3 reads CASSVDPGGRYNEQFF. The CDR3 coding sequence is TGTGCCAGCAGCGTTGACCCAGGGGGCAGGTACAATGAGCAGTTCTTC.

The rearrangement links TRBV27 to TRBJ2-5; 10 nucleotides align to TRBD1. Germline V CDR1 and CDR2: MNHEY, SMNVEV (reference sequence). The CDR3 has 17 residues. With 5 bases clipped from V and 4 bases from J, the junction kept 13 bases outside the gene matches. CDR3 coding DNA: TGTGCCAGCAGTGCTATGATACTTGACAGGGGGCGAGAGACCCAGTACTTC. This encodes CASSAMILDRGRETQYF.

This sequence joins TRBV11-2 and TRBJ1-2; maybe TRBD1 (6 bases). Germline CDR1 SGHAT, CDR2 FQNNGV. The CDR3 has 13 amino acids. Trimming took 1 base from V and 8 from J, leaving 11 bases between them. Written as DNA, the CDR3 is TGTGCCAGCAGCTTAGGACAGGCGATGGGCTACACCTTC. As protein: CASSLGQAMGYTF.

In this sample, this clone turned up a few times. The chain carries TRBV6-5 and TRBJ1-2; 8 nucleotides align to TRBD1. Germline CDR1 and CDR2: MNHEY and SVGAGI. J lost 8 bases, V lost 2 bases, and 13 bases had no gene match. This CDR3 comprises 16 residues. The DNA for the CDR3 is TGTGCCAGCAGTTACCAAACCTCGACAGGGGTCGGCGGCTACACCTTC. This codes for CASSYQTSTGVGGYTF.

CDR3 in amino acids: CASSRDSRHGVTNEKLFF. CDR3 DNA: TGCGCCAGCAGCAGAGACAGCCGCCATGGGGTAACTAATGAAAAACTGTTTTTT. This rearrangement joins TRBV4-3 to TRBJ1-4; tentatively, D is TRBD1 (5 bases). Trimming cost V 5 bases and J 1 base, with 20 bases left between them. Germline V gene lookup returns CDR1 LGHNA and CDR2 YSLEER. The CDR3 spans 18 residues.

This chain's CDR3 is CASSSQRDSYEQYF. DNA of the CDR3: TGTGCCAGCAGTTCCCAGCGGGACTCCTACGAGCAGTACTTC. The genes are TRBV28 and TRBJ2-7, with 7 bases that match TRBD2. V gave up 4 bases and J gave up 0 bases; unmatched junction bases: 3. The CDR3 has 14 residues. Germline V CDR1 and CDR2: MDHEN, SYDVKM.

This chain connects TRBV30 to TRBJ1-1; tentatively, D is TRBD1 (6 bases). The CDR3 has 15 residues. CDR1 is GTSNPN and CDR2 is SVGIG in the germline V gene (reference sequence). V was pared by 2 bases and J by 1 base, with 14 bases between. In DNA, the CDR3 is TGTGCCTGGAGTTCCAGGGGCGCGGAGAACACTGAAGCTTTCTTT. It specifies CAWSSRGAENTEAFF. Complete variable domain (other parts from reference TRBV30 and TRBJ1-1): SQTIHQWPATLVQPVGSPLSLECTVEGTSNPNLYWYRQAAGRGLQLLFYSVGIGQISSEVPQNLSASRPQDRQFILSSKKLLLSDSGFYLCAWSSRGAENTEAFFGQGTRLTVV.

The chain has TRBV5-6 and TRBJ2-1; no firm D call. Germline CDR1 SGHDT, CDR2 YYEEEE. V lost 0 bases and J 4 bases, leaving 5 bases between the germline ends. CDR3 length: 13 amino acids. The CDR3 coding sequence is TGTGCCAGCAGCTTGGTGTCTTACAATGAGCAGTTCTTC. Amino acids: CASSLVSYNEQFF.

This chain connects TRBV28 to TRBJ1-5, with unresolved D. This CDR3 spans 12 amino acids. V dropped 6 bases and J dropped 4 bases, with 7 bases sitting between them. CDR1 and CDR2 (germline): MDHEN, SYDVKM. In DNA, the CDR3 is TGTGCCAGCAGGTCGGGGAATCAGCCCCAGCATTTT. Amino acid sequence: CASRSGNQPQHF.

Concerning this clone itself: Other nucleotide sequences in the sample specify the same CDR3. This rearrangement joins TRBV3-1 (or the pseudogene TRBV3-2) to TRBJ1-2; D is possibly TRBD1 (5 bases). Trimming shortened V by 6 bases and J by 8 bases, and 10 bases separated the two germline ends. Germline V gene sequence: CDR1 LGHDT, CDR2 YNNKEL (reference sequence). The CDR3 runs 11 residues. The DNA for the CDR3 is TGTGCCAGCAGTAGGGGCAGGGGCTACACCTTC. Protein: CASSRGRGYTF.

The J gene is TRBJ2-7, the V gene TRBV19, with 10 positions matching TRBD2. From germline, CDR1 is LNHDA and CDR2 SQIVND (reference sequence). The CDR3 covers 14 residues. V was clipped by 9 bases and J by 4 bases; unmatched bases: 9. The CDR3 DNA reads TGTGCCAGCAGTCCTAGCGGGAGTACGTACGAGCAGTACTTC. Translating gives CASSPSGSTYEQYF.

The chain links TRBV30 to TRBJ2-1; possible D gene TRBD2, 6 bases. V lost 5 bases, J lost 9 bases, and 11 bases lay in between. This CDR3 spans 11 amino acids. Germline V CDR1 and CDR2: GTSNPN, SVGIG (reference sequence). The CDR3, as DNA: TGTGCCTGGGGGGGAGGCCTTGAGCAGTTCTTC. This encodes CAWGGGLEQFF.

The chain links TRBV12-3 or TRBV12-4 to TRBJ2-1; 7 nucleotides line up with TRBD1. V lost 3 bases to trimming and J lost 10 bases; unmatched junction nucleotides: 6. There are 13 residues in the CDR3. This CDR3 is CASSFSRTGEQFF. The DNA of the CDR3 is TGTGCCAGCAGTTTTAGCAGGACAGGAGAGCAGTTCTTC.